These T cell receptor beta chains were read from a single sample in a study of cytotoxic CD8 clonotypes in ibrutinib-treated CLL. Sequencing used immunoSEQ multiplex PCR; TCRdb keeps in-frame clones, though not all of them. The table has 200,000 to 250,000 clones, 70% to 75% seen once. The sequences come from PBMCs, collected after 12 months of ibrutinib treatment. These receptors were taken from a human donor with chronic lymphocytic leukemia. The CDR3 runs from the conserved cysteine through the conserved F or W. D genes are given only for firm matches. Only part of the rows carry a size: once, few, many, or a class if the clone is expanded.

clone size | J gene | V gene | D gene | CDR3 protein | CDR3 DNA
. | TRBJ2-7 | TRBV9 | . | CASSPNVGGSSYEQYF | TGTGCCAGCAGCCCTAACGTGGGCGGTAGCTCCTACGAGCAGTACTTC
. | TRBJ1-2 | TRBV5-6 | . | CASSRTGFNYGYTF | TGTGCCAGCAGCCGTACAGGGTTTAACTATGGCTACACCTTC
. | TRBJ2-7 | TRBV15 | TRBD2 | CATSLKREGGYEQYF | TGTGCCACCAGCTTAAAGCGGGAGGGTGGCTACGAGCAGTACTTC
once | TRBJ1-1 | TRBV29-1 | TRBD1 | CSVGTGSEAFF | TGCAGCGTGGGGACAGGGTCTGAAGCTTTCTTT
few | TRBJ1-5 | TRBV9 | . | CASSVSDGRGQPQHF | TGTGCCAGCAGCGTATCTGACGGTCGCGGTCAGCCCCAGCATTTT
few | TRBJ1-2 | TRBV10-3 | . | CAISGTNYGYTF | TGTGCCATCAGCGGGACAAACTATGGCTACACCTTC
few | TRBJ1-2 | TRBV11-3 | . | CASSLGPSYGYTF | TGTGCCAGCAGCTTGGGACCCAGCTATGGCTACACCTTC
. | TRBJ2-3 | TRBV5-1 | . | CASSERGASTDTQYF | TGCGCCAGCAGCGAGAGGGGGGCTAGCACAGATACGCAGTATTTT
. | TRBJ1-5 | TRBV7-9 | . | CASSRTGFNQPQHF | TGTGCCAGCAGCCGTACGGGTTTCAATCAGCCCCAGCATTTT
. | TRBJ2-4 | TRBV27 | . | CASSPFEGGKNIQYF | TGTGCCAGCAGTCCCTTTGAGGGTGGCAAAAACATTCAGTACTTC
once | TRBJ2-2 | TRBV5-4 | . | CASSLGSNTGELFF | TGTGCCAGCAGCTTGGGCTCGAACACCGGGGAGCTGTTTTTT
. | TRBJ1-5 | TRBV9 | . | CASSVGAGDSNQPQHF | TGTGCCAGCAGCGTAGGTGCAGGGGATAGCAATCAGCCCCAGCATTTT
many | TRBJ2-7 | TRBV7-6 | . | CASSLTGSEQYF | TGTGCCAGCAGCTTAACAGGGTCCGAGCAGTACTTC
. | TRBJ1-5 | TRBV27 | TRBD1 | CASSRRNPRDRDHQPQHF | TGTGCCAGCAGTAGAAGAAATCCCCGGGACAGGGATCATCAGCCCCAGCATTTT
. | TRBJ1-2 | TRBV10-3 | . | CAISDGTPRNTF | TGTGCCATCAGTGATGGGACGCCGAGGAACACCTTC
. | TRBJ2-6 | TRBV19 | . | CASSIAGSGANVLTF | TGTGCCAGTAGTATCGCAGGCTCTGGGGCCAACGTCCTGACTTTC
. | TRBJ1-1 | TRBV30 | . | CAWNLKGSSAEAFF | TGTGCCTGGAACCTTAAGGGCTCGAGTGCCGAAGCTTTCTTT
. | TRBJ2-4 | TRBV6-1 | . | CASSGSGEWQYF | TGTGCCAGCAGTGGTTCGGGGGAGTGGCAGTACTTC